This T cell receptor beta chain derives from a study of cytomegalovirus exposure and HLA in healthy donors (dated by TCRdb to the late 2010s). As for the study more broadly: An earlier analysis of a few hundred of the donors reported 250 to 300 Gb of sequence data and 117 million unique TCR beta sequences obtained from around 170 million T cells. About 300 gigabases of sequencing data and approximately 92 million unique TCR sequences made up an early release that covered 500 to 700 HLA-typed donors. Of the roughly 420 genotyped donors, less than 85% were placed in the genetic ancestry cluster associated with self-reported Caucasian donors. The aim of the study was to test whether cataloging public T cell receptors could identify signatures of past pathogen exposure. The study used immunosequencing to profile the T cell repertoires of 670 or so subjects and linked those repertoires to cytomegalovirus serostatus. Besides the first cohort of more than 650 subjects, a separate validation cohort made up of over 100 different subjects was used. To predict cytomegalovirus infection status, the study brought together high-throughput TCR immunosequencing, statistical association of individual TCRs with disease status, and machine learning. A later analysis re-examined previously published TCR beta repertoires from more than 650 donors and added high-resolution HLA genotyping to investigate patterns of TCR occurrence. In the later analysis, no new phenotypic data were used to find candidate immune exposures; instead, reliance was placed on TCR beta sequences and their occurrence across donors. An earlier analysis of around 580 of the donors used high-throughput TCR beta sequencing to judge whether each TCR beta V gene segment behaved as functional or pseudogenic. Donor age, sex, ethnicity and CMV serostatus were compiled together with the repertoire data. A later genetic analysis used genome-wide SNP genotypes for about three fifths of the 666 donors, treating that subset as a discovery cohort. All discovery cohort repertoires had been generated on a single sequencing platform. Both class I and class II loci were covered by HLA typing, at four-digit resolution. Typing coverage differed by locus: A, B, C, DRB1 and DQB1 were typed in roughly 620-630 donors, DQA1 in 500 to 550, DPA1 in approximately 610, and DPB1 in around 490. Four to six DR-DQ haplotypes were handled as single units for association and clustering because linkage in the cohort was strong. Among 300 to 500 genotyped donors of the cohort, an average of approximately 240,000 unique TCR beta nucleotide sequences was sequenced per donor, of which roughly 17% were non-productive. What the work shows at the level of the full study, not this receptor alone: It was suggested by the authors that the approach could potentially be generalized to other disease states and immunological phenotypes. Assigning TCR associations to individual alleles was difficult when HLA alleles, especially DR and DQ, strongly co-occurred. In a later genetic analysis, a missense DCLRE1C variant was associated with V-gene and J-gene trimming of TCR beta chains, and the association was replicated in an independent cohort. A group of highly shared sequence variants was considered likely to be a technical artifact of the sequencing pipeline. The only immune exposure information available for the cohort was CMV serostatus. A later analysis found that most CMV-associated TCR beta chains appeared HLA-restricted, with HLA associations seemingly driven largely by CMV exposure. In vitro tests confirmed that a few of the cytomegalovirus-associated TCR beta chains recognize cytomegalovirus antigens. According to a later genetic analysis, donors in an Asian-associated ancestry cluster had fewer N-insertions in productive TCRs than the approximately 710-donor mean. Broadly in line with IMGT annotations, most TCR beta V segments showed up in productive rearrangements about 87% or about 30% of the time in an earlier analysis of 587 of the donors. The classifier was reported to diagnose cytomegalovirus status with high specificity and sensitivity in both the original and validation cohorts. In a later analysis, HLA-associated TCR beta chains were found to be more clonally expanded and to have lower generation probabilities than equally common non-associated chains. Linkage disequilibrium might explain the correlated functional status among segregating V segments, but an unknown experimental factor could not be ruled out. A further reported finding was that TCR beta sequences accurately predicted the HLA-A and HLA-B alleles for most subjects in the first cohort. At a false discovery rate of 0.05, a later analysis linked under 20,000 TCR beta sequences to specific HLA alleles. The study gave a list of about 150 TCR beta chains associated with cytomegalovirus. The cohort was sequenced for TCR beta chains only, and without alpha or paired-chain data the features that could be detected were limited. Because counts were too low, 15 to 20 rarely observed V segments, including chromosome 9 orphons, were excluded from the earlier analysis of 587 of the donors. A later analysis reported that several top co-occurrence clusters appeared linked to parvovirus B19, influenza, CMV and Epstein-Barr virus. Some IMGT-functional V segments, including TRBV6-2 and TRBV6-3, could not be distinguished by the 87-base-pair reads and were therefore excluded. Presence/absence analyses assumed roughly uniform sequencing depth across donors, an assumption that may not hold. Most TCR sequences were observed very rarely across donors, whereas some public TCRs were present in many individuals. According to a later analysis, TCR association rates differed among HLA loci, with DRB1 alleles showing the most associated TCRs and HLA-C alleles showing the fewest. Because HLA typing was missing for some donors at each locus, association tests included only the typed subset.

The germline V gene yields MNHNS for CDR1 and SASEGT for CDR2. Reading from cysteine to phenylalanine, the CDR3 counts 16 amino acids. Solely the CDR3 DNA is kept, with 48 bases framed from the first base. The V end loses 3 bases and the J end loses 2 bases, and a stretch of 17 bases separates them. Libraries were prepared through the immunoSEQ multiplex PCR assay. A mixture of 60 forward primers for TCR Vbeta segments and 13 reverse primers for TCR Jbeta segments was used in the multiplex PCR. A multiplex PCR assay on genomic DNA amplified the CDR3 region of rearranged TCR beta genes. The Illumina HiSeq System was used to sequence the amplified TCR beta libraries as 87-base-pair reads. Per the original workflow: Across the 500 to 750 repertoires, a later analysis counted some 80 million unique TCR beta chains, about 10 million of which were shared by at least two donors. To remove PCR and sequencing errors, raw reads were error-corrected and collapsed into unique sequences using a nearest-neighbor algorithm that merged closely related sequences. To assign V, D and J gene segments, CDR3 sequences were aligned to IMGT reference sequences. For a sequence to be retained, a match of at least six nucleotides was required to both a V gene segment and a J gene segment. Rearrangements were called productive when the CDR3 lacked stop codons and stayed in frame with V and J; all others were non-productive. CDR3 was defined according to IMGT convention as the region running from the second conserved V-encoded cysteine to the conserved J-encoded phenylalanine. The earlier analysis of about 590 of the donors excluded sequences that lacked an unambiguous match to a single V gene segment. An earlier analysis of 550 to 650 of the donors classified V segments as functional when productive rearrangements were above 56.7% and as segregating when the standard deviation between donors was above 5%. A statistical classification framework was built to diagnose cytomegalovirus status from the catalog of TCR beta chain sequences. In a later analysis, V and J genes were assigned by comparing TCR nucleotide sequences against IMGT/GENE-DB human TR gene sequences. Using the TCRdist pipeline, a later analysis assigned CDR3 sequences along with most-parsimonious VDJ recombination scenarios. In a later analysis, each TCR beta chain was defined by its CDR3 amino acid sequence together with its V-gene family, and reads lacking a unique V-gene family were excluded. As a way to deal with suspected cross-contamination and a sequencing artifact, a later analysis dropped 450 to 600 nucleotide sequences that were highly shared and had low generation probability. In a later analysis, a clonal expansion index was calculated for each public chain from normalized within-repertoire ranks of inferred template counts. In a later analysis, generation probabilities were computed using a VDJ recombination model fitted to out-of-frame rearrangements, and the results were checked against IGoR. In a later analysis, TCR-TCR, TCR-HLA and TCR-CMV co-occurrence was scored with hypergeometric tests, and a repertoire-size bias correction was applied to TCR pairs. To estimate false discovery rates, a later analysis permuted the HLA or CMV assignments 20 times. A later analysis grouped co-occurring TCRs with DBSCAN, adding TCRdist sequence similarity when clustering within HLA-allele-positive subsets. Repertoires with fewer than 30,000 or more than 120,000 public chains were left out of co-occurrence clustering, as were a few repertoires with anomalous nucleotide sharing. TCRdb holds this immuneACCESS table with in-frame rearrangements only. Some clones are missing; in checked studies, unresolved V genes explain under half, and the rest has no known cause. That table gives V, J and clone size, and the DNA gave D and trimming. The sample table records tens of thousands of clones; more than 65% of these occur just once. Roughly 11% of the sample is in the top ten clones.

This clone has more than one count but fewer than ten. This receptor's antigen is unknown. Base qualities are missing; no much larger clone stands one base away. The cohort consisted of approximately 690 healthy bone marrow donors. At the time of sampling, all cohort members were nominally healthy, though unrecorded immune exposures were likely present. The donor tested CMV seropositive, placing the donor among the 290 or so seropositive members of the cohort. A peripheral blood sample was collected from each donor, and TCR beta sequencing was performed on peripheral blood mononuclear cells. The Qiagen DNeasy Blood Extraction Kit was used to extract genomic DNA from the blood cell samples.

The source material was PBMCs. This receptor was taken from a woman aged 40 to 49 in good health and CMV-seropositive. This chain joins TRBV6-1 to TRBJ2-7; TRBD2 is a possible D gene, resting on 5 matching bases. The DNA sequence is given as TGTGCCAGCAGTGACCCGAGGGCAGGCCTCACCTACGAGCAGTACTTC. Its translation is CASSDPRAGLTYEQYF.